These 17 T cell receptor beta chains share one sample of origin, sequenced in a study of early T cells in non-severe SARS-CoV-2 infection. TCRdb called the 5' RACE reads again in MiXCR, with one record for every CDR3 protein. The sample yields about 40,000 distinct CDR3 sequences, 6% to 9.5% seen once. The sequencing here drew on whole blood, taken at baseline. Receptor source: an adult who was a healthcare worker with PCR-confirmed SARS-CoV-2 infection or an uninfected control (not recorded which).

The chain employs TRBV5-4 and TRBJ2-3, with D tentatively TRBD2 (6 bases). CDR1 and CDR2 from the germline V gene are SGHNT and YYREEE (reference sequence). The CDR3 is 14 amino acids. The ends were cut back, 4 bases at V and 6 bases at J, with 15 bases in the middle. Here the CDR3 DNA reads TGTGCCAGCAGCCCCGGTGCTAGCGAGGATACGCAGTATTTT. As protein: CASSPGASEDTQYF.

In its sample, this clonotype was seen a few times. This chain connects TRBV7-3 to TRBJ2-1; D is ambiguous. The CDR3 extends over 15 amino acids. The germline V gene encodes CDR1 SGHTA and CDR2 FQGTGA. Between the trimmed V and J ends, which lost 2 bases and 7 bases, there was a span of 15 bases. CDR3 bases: TGTGCCAGCAGCTTATCGTACAGTTCGGGTAATGAGCAGTTCTTC. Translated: CASSLSYSSGNEQFF.

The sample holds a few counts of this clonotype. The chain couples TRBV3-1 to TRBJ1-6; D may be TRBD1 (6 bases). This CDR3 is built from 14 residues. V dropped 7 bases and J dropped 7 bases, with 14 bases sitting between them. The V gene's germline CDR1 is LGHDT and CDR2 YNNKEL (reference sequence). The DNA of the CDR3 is TGTGCCAGCACGGGGGGCCCGATCAATTCACCCCTCCACTTT. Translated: CASTGGPINSPLHF.

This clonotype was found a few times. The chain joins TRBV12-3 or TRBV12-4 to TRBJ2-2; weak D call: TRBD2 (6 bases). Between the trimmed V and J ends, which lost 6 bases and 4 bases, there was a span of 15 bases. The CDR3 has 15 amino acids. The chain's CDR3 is CASSPERGGTGELFF. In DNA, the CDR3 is TGTGCCAGCAGCCCCGAAAGGGGAGGCACCGGGGAGCTGTTTTTT.

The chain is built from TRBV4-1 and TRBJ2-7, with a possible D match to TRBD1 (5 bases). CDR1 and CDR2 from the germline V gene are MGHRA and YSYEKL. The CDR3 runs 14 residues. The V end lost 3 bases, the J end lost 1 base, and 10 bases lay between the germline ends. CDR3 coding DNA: TGCGCCAGCAGCCACACAAAGGGGTCCTACGAGCAGTACTTC. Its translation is CASSHTKGSYEQYF.

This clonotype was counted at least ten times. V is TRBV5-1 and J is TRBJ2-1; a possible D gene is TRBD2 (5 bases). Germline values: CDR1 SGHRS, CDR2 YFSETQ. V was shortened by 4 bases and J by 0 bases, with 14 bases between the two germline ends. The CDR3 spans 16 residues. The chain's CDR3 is CASSRTFATSYNEQFF. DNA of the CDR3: TGCGCCAGCAGCAGGACTTTTGCCACCTCCTACAATGAGCAGTTCTTC.

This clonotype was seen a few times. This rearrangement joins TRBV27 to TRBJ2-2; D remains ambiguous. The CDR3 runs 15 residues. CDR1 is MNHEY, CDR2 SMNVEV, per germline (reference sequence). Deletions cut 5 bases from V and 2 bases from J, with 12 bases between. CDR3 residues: CASSLNWGNTGELFF. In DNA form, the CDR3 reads TGTGCCAGCAGTCTCAACTGGGGAAACACCGGGGAGCTGTTTTTT.

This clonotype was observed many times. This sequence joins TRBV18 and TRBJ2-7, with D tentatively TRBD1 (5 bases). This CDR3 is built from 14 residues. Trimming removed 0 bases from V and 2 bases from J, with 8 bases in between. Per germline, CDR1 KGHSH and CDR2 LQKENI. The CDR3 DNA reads TGTGCCAGCTCACCACCAGGGGAAACCTACGAGCAGTACTTC. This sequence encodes CASSPPGETYEQYF.

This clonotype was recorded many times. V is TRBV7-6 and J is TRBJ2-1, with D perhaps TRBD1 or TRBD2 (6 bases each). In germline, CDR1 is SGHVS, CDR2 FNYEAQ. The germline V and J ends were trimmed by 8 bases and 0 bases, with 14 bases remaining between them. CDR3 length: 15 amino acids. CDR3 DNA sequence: TGTGCCAGCTCCCGAGGGGGGAGCTCCTACAATGAGCAGTTCTTC. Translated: CASSRGGSSYNEQFF.

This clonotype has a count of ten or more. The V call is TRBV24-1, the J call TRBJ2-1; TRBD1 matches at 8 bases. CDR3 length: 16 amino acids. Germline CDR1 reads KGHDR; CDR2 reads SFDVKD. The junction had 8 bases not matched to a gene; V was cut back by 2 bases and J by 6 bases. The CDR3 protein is CATSDSRTGLTNEQFF. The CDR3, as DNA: TGTGCCACCAGTGATTCGAGGACAGGGTTAACCAATGAGCAGTTCTTC.

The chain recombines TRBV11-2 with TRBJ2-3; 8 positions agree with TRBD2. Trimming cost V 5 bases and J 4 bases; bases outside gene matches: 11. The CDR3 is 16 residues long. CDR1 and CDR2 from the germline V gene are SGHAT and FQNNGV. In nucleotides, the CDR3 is TGTGCCAGCAGCCCACTAGAGGGACTAGGGGCAGATACGCAGTATTTT. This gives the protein CASSPLEGLGADTQYF.

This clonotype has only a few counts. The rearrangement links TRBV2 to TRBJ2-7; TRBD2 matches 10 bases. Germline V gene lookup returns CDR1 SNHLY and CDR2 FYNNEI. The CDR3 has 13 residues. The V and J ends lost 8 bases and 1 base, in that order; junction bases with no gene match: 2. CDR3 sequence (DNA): TGTGCCAGCGTGGGACTAGCGTCCTACGAGCAGTACTTC. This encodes CASVGLASYEQYF.

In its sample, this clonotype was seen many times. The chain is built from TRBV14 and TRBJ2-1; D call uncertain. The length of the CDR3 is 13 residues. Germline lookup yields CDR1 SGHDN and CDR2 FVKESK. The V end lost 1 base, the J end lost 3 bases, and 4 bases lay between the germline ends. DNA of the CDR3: TGTGCCAGCAGCCAAGTTGGCTACAATGAGCAGTTCTTC. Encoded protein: CASSQVGYNEQFF.

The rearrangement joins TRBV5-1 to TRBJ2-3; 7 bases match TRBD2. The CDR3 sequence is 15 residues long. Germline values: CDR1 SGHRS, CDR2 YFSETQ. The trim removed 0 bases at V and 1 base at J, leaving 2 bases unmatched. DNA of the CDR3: TGCGCCAGCAGCTTGGACCTAGCGGGCACAGATACGCAGTATTTT. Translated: CASSLDLAGTDTQYF.

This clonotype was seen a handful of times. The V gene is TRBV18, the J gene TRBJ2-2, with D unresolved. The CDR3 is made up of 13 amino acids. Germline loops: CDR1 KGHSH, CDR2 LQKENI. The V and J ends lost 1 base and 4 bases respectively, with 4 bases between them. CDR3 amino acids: CASSPLGTGELFF. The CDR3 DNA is TGTGCCAGCTCACCACTAGGCACCGGGGAGCTGTTTTTT.

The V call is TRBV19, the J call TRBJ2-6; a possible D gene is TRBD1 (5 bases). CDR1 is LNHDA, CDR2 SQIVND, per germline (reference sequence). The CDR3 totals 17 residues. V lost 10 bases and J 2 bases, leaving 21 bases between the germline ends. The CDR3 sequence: CATAGRGDFAGANVLTF. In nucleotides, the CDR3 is TGTGCCACCGCCGGAAGGGGCGATTTTGCTGGGGCCAACGTCCTGACTTTC.

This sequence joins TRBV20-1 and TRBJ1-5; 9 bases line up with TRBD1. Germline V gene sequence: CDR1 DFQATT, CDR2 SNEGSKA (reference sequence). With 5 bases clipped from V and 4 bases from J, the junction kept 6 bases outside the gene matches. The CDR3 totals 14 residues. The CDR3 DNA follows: TGCAGTGCTGGACAGGGGACGGGGAATCAGCCCCAGCATTTT. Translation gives CSAGQGTGNQPQHF.